These 4 T cell receptor beta chains were all obtained from the same sample, sequenced in a study of T cell repertoires in cytomegalovirus infection (dated by TCRdb to the late 2010s). The run used an Illumina HiSeq 1500. TCRdb reworked the public reads: Q25 trimming with fastp, MiXCR clone assembly, productive beta chains retained. Each CDR3 protein gets just one entry, which takes the most common genes and DNA from the rows behind it. The sample yields roughly 180,000 distinct CDR3 sequences; 28% were counted once. The ten largest clonotypes hold approximately 31% of the sample. Sequencing was done on a sample of PBMCs. The source of these receptors is a human donor in good health (CMV status not recorded). Some clones in this sample may be carry-over from other donors' samples.

J is TRBJ1-5 and V is TRBV6-6; TRBD1 might be the D (5 bases). The CDR3 is 15 residues long. Germline assignment: CDR1 MNHNY and CDR2 SVGAGI (reference sequence). Trimming shortened V by 0 bases and J by 4 bases, and 10 bases separated the two germline ends. CDR3 sequence (DNA): TGTGCCAGCAGTTACTCGAAGCAGGGAAATCAGCCCCAGCATTTT. Translating gives CASSYSKQGNQPQHF.

V and J are TRBV20-1 and TRBJ1-5, with D tentatively TRBD1 (5 bases). The germline V gene has CDR1 DFQATT and CDR2 SNEGSKA (reference sequence). CDR3 length equals 15 residues. V dropped 4 bases and J dropped 0 bases, with 13 bases sitting between them. The CDR3 loop reads CSAITGGYSNQPQHF. CDR3 DNA sequence: TGCAGTGCTATAACCGGGGGATATAGCAATCAGCCCCAGCATTTT.

Of note for this clonotype: The germline gene is not matched at one end of the junction; a read error may be the cause. V usage is TRBV12-3 or TRBV12-4 and J usage is TRBJ1-1, with D possibly being TRBD1 (6 bases). The CDR3 length is 14 residues. Written as DNA, the CDR3 is TGTGCCAGCAGTCTGGGGGGGCCGAACTCTGAAGCTTTCTTT. Translated: CASSLGGPNSEAFF.

Notes on this clonotype: One end of the junction fails to match germline, which may point to a read error. The chain joins TRBV5-6 to TRBJ1-2; D remains unclear. The CDR3 length is 12 residues. Germline CDR1 is SGHDT and CDR2 is YYEEEE. Here the CDR3 reads CASSLRSNSVAF. The CDR3 bases are TGTGCCAGCAGCTTGCGGTCCAATTCAGTGGCCTTC. Full variable domain (rest looked up from reference TRBV5-6 and TRBJ1-2): DAGVTQSPTHLIKTRGQQVTLRCSPKSGHDTVSWYQQALGQGPQFIFQYYEEEERQRGNFPDRFSGHQFPNYSSELNVNALLLGDSALYLCASSLRSNSVAFGSGTRLTVV.